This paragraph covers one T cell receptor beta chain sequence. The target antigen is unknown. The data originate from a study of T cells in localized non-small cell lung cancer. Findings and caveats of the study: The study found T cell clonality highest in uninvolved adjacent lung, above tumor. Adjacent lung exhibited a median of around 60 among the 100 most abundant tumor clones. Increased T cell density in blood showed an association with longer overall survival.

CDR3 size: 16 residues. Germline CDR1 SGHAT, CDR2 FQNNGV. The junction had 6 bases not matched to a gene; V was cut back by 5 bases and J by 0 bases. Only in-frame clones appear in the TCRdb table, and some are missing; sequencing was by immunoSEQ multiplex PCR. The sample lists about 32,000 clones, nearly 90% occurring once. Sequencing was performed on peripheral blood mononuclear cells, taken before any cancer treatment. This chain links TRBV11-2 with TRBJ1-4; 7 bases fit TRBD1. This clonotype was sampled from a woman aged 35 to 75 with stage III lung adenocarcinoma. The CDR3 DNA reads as TGTGCCAGCAGCACCCGACAGGGTGCAACTAATGAAAAACTGTTTTTT. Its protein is CASSTRQGATNEKLFF.